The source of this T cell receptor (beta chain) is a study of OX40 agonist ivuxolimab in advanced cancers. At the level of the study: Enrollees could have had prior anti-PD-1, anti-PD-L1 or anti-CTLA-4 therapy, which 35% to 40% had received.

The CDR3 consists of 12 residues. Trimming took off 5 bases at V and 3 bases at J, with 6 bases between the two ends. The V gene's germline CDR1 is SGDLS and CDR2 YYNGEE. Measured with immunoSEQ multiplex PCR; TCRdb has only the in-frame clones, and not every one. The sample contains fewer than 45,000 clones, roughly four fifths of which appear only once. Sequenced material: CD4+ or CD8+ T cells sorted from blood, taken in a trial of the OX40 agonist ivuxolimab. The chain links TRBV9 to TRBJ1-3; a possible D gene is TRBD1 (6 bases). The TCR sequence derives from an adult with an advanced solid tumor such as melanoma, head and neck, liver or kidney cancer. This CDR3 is CASRGGGNTIYF. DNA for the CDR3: TGTGCCAGCAGAGGGGGTGGAAACACCATATATTTT.